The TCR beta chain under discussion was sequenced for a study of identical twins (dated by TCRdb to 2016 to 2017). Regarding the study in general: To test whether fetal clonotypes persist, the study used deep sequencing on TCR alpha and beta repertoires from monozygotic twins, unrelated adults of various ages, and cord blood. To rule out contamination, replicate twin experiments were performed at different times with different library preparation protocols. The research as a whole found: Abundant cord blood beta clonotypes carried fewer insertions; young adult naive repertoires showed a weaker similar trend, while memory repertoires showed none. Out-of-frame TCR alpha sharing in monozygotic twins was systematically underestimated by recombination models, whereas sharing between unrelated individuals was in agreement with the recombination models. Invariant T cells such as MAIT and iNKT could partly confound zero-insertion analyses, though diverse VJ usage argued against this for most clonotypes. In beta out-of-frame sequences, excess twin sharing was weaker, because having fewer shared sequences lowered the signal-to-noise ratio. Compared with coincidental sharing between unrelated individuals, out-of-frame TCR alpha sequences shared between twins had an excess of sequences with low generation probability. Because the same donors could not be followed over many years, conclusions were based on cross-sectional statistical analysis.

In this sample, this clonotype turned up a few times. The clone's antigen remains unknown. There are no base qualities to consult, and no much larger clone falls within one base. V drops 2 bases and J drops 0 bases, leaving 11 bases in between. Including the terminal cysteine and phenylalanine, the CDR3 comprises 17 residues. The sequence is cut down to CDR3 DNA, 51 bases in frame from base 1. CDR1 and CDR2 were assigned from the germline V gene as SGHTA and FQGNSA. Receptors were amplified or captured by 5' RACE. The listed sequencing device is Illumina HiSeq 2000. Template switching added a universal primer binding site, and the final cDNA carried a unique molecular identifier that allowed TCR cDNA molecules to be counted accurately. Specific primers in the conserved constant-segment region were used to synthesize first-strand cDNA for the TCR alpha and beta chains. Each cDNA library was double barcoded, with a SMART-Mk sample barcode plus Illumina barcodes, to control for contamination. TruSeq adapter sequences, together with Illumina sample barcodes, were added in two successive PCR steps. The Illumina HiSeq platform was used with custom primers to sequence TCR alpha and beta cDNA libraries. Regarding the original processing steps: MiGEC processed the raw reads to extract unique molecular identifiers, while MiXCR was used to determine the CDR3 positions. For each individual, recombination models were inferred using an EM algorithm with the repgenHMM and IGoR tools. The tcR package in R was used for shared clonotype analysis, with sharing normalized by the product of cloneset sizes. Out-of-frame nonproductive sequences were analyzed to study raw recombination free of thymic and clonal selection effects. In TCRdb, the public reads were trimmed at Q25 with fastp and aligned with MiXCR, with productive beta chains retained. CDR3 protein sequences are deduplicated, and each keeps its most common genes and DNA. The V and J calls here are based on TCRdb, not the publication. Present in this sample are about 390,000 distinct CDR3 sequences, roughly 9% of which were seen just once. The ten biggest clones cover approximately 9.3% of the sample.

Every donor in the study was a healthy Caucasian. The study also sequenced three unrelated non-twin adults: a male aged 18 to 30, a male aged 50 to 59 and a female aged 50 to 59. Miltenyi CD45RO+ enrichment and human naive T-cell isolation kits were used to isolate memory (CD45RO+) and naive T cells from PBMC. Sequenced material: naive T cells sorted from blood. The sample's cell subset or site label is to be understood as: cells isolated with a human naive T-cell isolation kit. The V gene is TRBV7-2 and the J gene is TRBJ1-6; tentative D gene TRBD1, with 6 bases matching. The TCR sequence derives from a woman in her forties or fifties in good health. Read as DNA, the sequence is TGTGCCAGCAGCTTACGGGGGCCTAGCTCCTATAATTCACCCCTCCACTTT. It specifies CASSLRGPSSYNSPLHF. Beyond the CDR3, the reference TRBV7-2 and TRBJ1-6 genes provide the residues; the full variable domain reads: GAGVSQSPSNKVTEKGKDVELRCDPISGHTALYWYRQSLGQGLEFLIYFQGNSAPDKSGLPSDRFSAERTGGSVSTLTIQRTQQEDSAVYLCASSLRGPSSYNSPLHFGNGTRLTVT.